This T cell receptor (beta chain) was obtained from a study of blood T cell repertoires in COVID-19 (dated by TCRdb to about 2020). Turning to the overall study: Collaborator samples came from the United States, Italy and Spain and covered acute and convalescent phases of COVID-19. The prospective study material was composed of cDNA or gDNA derived from T cells, B-cell-depleted T cells, or PBMCs. Deeply sampled blood TCRbeta repertoires from subjects exposed to, actively infected with, or recovered from COVID-19 were included in the dataset. The repertoires were released in a freely available public database meant as a resource for research on the immune response to SARS-CoV-2. The samples were drawn from two sources: the first 160 participants of the ongoing ImmuneRACE study, and 1,000 to 1,500 subjects contributed by 6 global collaborators. The sample metadata nearly always contained a de-identified subject ID, COVID-19 status, age in years and sex. HLA class I and class II types, where available, came from metadata supplied by the sample provider rather than from assay-based typing.

What the study reported, not specific to this receptor: The amount of clinical and demographic metadata varied by source and participant and was provided uncurated.

Whole blood was collected in K2EDTA tubes by collaborating institutions according to the institutions' own protocols. For TCRbeta analysis, collaborator samples were shipped as frozen whole blood, as isolated PBMCs, or as DNA extracted from either sample type. TCRbeta CDR3 regions were amplified from genomic DNA using the immunoSEQ Assay, a bias-controlled multiplex PCR. In the source study's methods: Within the assay, amplification of reference gene primers was used to estimate how many nucleated cells each sample contained. Sequence reads were collapsed and filtered to measure the absolute abundance of every unique TCRbeta CDR3 rearrangement. Productive Simpson clonality was computed per sample as the square root of Simpson's diversity index over productive rearrangements. Imported from immuneACCESS, the table was reduced by TCRdb to in-frame sequences with V and J called. These copies leave out some clones; in studies compared against another copy, an unresolved V gene accounts for under half, and the cause of the remainder is not known. V and J calls and clone size come straight from that table; D and trimming were deduced from the DNA. The sample table records 400,000 to 550,000 clones; more than 85% of these occur just once. The ten largest make up approximately 4.5% of the sample.

Via the germline V gene (reference sequence), CDR1 is GTSNPN and CDR2 SVGIG. Including cysteine and phenylalanine, the CDR3 has 13 amino acids. The entry retains the CDR3 DNA only, 39 bases that are in frame from base 1. Trimmed from V: 2 bases; trimmed from J: 5 bases; junction bases lacking a gene match: 4. Comment on this clone: Its antigen is still unknown. No qualities accompany the bases; no much larger clone lies one base away.

Sequenced sample: peripheral blood. The TCR comes from a woman aged 30 to 39 with acute or convalescent COVID-19. The chain is encoded by TRBV30 joined to TRBJ1-1; 8 bases in the junction line up with TRBD1. The sequenced DNA is TGTGCCTGGAGTCGGACAGGGCGGACTGAAGCTTTCTTT. Its protein product is CAWSRTGRTEAFF.